The next 32 T cell receptor beta chains were all read from a single sample in a study of blood T cells in healthy people across ages. A sample-barcoded 5' primer and a J-beta primer mix were used in a second PCR of roughly 7 to 11 cycles. Via MiXCR, TCRdb re-called the 5' RACE reads, giving one row per CDR3 protein. This table has under 950,000 distinct CDR3 sequences, around a fifth appearing once. The specimen was blood. Receptors originate from a man between 65 and 79 years old in good health.

This clonotype has more than one count but fewer than ten. The V call is TRBV20-1, the J call TRBJ1-1; tentative D call: TRBD1 (5 bases). The ends were cut back, 3 bases at V and 1 base at J, with 15 bases in the middle. Germline assignment: CDR1 DFQATT and CDR2 SNEGSKA (reference sequence). The CDR3 length is 15 residues. CDR3 loop: CSARRLGVSNTEAFF. In DNA form, the CDR3 reads TGCAGTGCTAGGAGGTTGGGGGTCTCGAACACTGAAGCTTTCTTT.

This clonotype has at least ten counts. The chain combines TRBV7-9 with TRBJ2-1; weak D call: TRBD2 (5 bases). V was cut by 1 base and J by 6 bases, with 7 bases left in between. Germline CDR1 SEHNR, CDR2 FQNEAQ (reference sequence). This CDR3 has 13 amino acids. The CDR3 nucleotides are TGTGCCAGCAGCTTAGGGGGAGCCAATGAGCAGTTCTTC. It encodes CASSLGGANEQFF.

This clonotype was counted a few times. The chain combines TRBV20-1 with TRBJ2-7, with D possibly being TRBD2 (6 bases). Germline V gives CDR1 DFQATT, CDR2 SNEGSKA (reference sequence). The CDR3 has 16 amino acids. V lost 2 bases to trimming and J lost 4 bases, with 21 bases between them. CDR3 region: CSARNWDLAGAYEQYF. DNA of the CDR3: TGCAGTGCTAGAAACTGGGACTTAGCAGGAGCATACGAGCAGTACTTC.

This clonotype was counted only a few times. The CDR3 region is CASSLGLAGIYEQYV. The CDR3, as DNA: TGTGCCAGCAGCTTGGGACTAGCGGGGATCTACGAGCAGTACGTC. The chain is built from TRBV7-8 and TRBJ2-7; 13 bases are a match to TRBD2. Germline values: CDR1 SGHVS, CDR2 FQNEAQ. The CDR3 is 15 amino acids. Trimming took 3 bases from V and 3 from J; bases not matched to a gene: 2.

In this sample, this clonotype turned up a few times. The V gene is TRBV7-2, the J gene TRBJ2-3; D not resolved. V lost 1 base and J lost 2, with 7 bases in between. The CDR3 totals 14 residues. Germline CDR1 SGHTA, CDR2 FQGNSA. In DNA form, the CDR3 reads TGTGCCAGCAGCTTAGTCAGGAACACAGATACGCAGTATTTT. Translated, it gives CASSLVRNTDTQYF.

In this sample, this clonotype turned up a few times. This chain links TRBV10-3 with TRBJ2-3; D might be TRBD2 (5 bases). The V and J ends lost 3 bases and 5 bases respectively, with 18 bases between them. From germline, CDR1 is ENHRY and CDR2 SYGVKD. The CDR3 contains 16 residues. CDR3 nucleotide sequence: TGTGCCATCAGTGATGGGAGAGGGCCCACACAAGATACGCAGTATTTT. This encodes CAISDGRGPTQDTQYF.

The chain combines TRBV12-3 or TRBV12-4 with TRBJ2-2; 8 nucleotides align to TRBD2. This CDR3 is 16 amino acids long. J was trimmed by 1 base and V by 5 bases; bases with no gene match: 6. CDR3 DNA: TGTGCCAGCAGTCCAGAGCGGGGGCAGAACACCGGGGAGCTGTTTTTT. Translation: CASSPERGQNTGELFF.

This clonotype was seen a handful of times. The chain has TRBV10-3 and TRBJ2-1; 11 nucleotides line up with TRBD2. J was trimmed by 0 bases and V by 0 bases; bases with no gene match: 4. The CDR3 extends over 18 amino acids. Germline loops: CDR1 ENHRY, CDR2 SYGVKD. The CDR3 sequence: CAISESSGRASSYNEQFF. The CDR3 bases are TGTGCCATCAGTGAGTCTAGCGGGAGGGCCAGCTCCTACAATGAGCAGTTCTTC.

On this clonotype itself: At one end the junction does not follow the germline gene, possibly because of a read error. The chain is built from TRBV6-7 and TRBJ1-4, with 7 bases matching TRBD1. TRBV6-7 is an ORF, with its function uncertain. The CDR3 sequence is 21 residues long. For the CDR3, the DNA is TGTGCCGGCAGTTACTCGATTCTGGACAGGAAGGGGAATGCAACTAATGAAAAACTGTTTTTT. Residues: CAGSYSILDRKGNATNEKLFF.

The V and J genes are TRBV3-1 and TRBJ1-1, with 8 bases identical to TRBD1. Losses at the gene ends were 6 bases for V and 0 bases for J; bases not matched to a gene: 6. CDR3 size: 15 residues. Per germline, CDR1 LGHDT and CDR2 YNNKEL (reference sequence). The CDR3, as DNA: TGTGCCAGCAGGAGTACAGGGGGACTGAACACTGAAGCTTTCTTT. Residues: CASRSTGGLNTEAFF.

This clonotype showed up just a few times. A much larger clone lies one base from this, so it may be a read error. The chain links TRBV6-2 or TRBV6-3 to TRBJ1-5, with D unclear. CDR3 size: 12 residues. Germline V gene data show CDR1 as MNHEY and CDR2 as SVGEGT. V lost 2 bases and J 4 bases, leaving 3 bases between the germline ends. CDR3 coding DNA: TGTGCCAGCAGTTACAGAAATCAGCCCCAGCATTTT. Its protein is CASSYRNQPQHF.

This clonotype was picked up many times. This chain joins TRBV18 and TRBJ1-2; 8 bases fit TRBD1. The germline gives CDR1 KGHSH, CDR2 LQKENI. The ends lost 8 bases at V and 4 bases at J; junction bases unmatched: 6. This CDR3 has 13 amino acids. The CDR3 DNA reads as TGTGCCAGCAGTCCGGACAGGGCCTATGGCTACACCTTC. Protein product: CASSPDRAYGYTF. The whole variable domain, filled in from reference TRBV18 and TRBJ1-2, reads NAGVMQNPRHLVRRRGQEARLRCSPMKGHSHVYWYRQLPEEGLKFMVYLQKENIIDESGMPKERFSAEFPKEGPSILRIQQVVRGDSAAYFCASSPDRAYGYTFGSGTRLTVV.

This clonotype was counted a few times. V usage is TRBV28 and J usage is TRBJ2-5; no firm D call. The J call may be in error: the DNA end matches TRBJ2-7 better. Germline V lookup: CDR1 MDHEN, CDR2 SYDVKM. This CDR3 comprises 14 residues. The CDR3 reads CASSLLDGTSEQYF. DNA of the CDR3: TGTGCCAGCAGTTTATTGGATGGAACGTCCGAGCAGTACTTC.

The genes are TRBV10-3 and TRBJ2-5; TRBD2 matches at 7 bases. Judging by the DNA end, TRBJ2-7 fits better; the J call may be wrong. The length of the CDR3 is 12 residues. Germline assignment: CDR1 ENHRY and CDR2 SYGVKD. The CDR3 spells CATSGNSYEQYV. The CDR3 region has the DNA TGTGCCACTAGCGGCAACTCCTACGAGCAGTACGTC.

The J gene is TRBJ1-6, the V gene TRBV12-3 or TRBV12-4, with 8 positions matching TRBD1. There are 14 residues in the CDR3. The junction had 6 bases not matched to a gene; V was cut back by 5 bases and J by 9 bases. CDR3 sequence: CASSPQGELSPLHF. The CDR3, as DNA: TGTGCCAGCAGTCCACAGGGGGAACTTTCACCCCTCCACTTT.

This clonotype was counted between two and nine times. The chain carries TRBV10-3 and TRBJ2-7, with D perhaps matching TRBD1 or TRBD2 (6 bases each). The J call may be incorrect, as the DNA end agrees better with TRBJ2-5. This CDR3 has 11 amino acids. In germline, CDR1 is ENHRY, CDR2 SYGVKD. CDR3 protein: CATRGGETQYF. The CDR3 DNA is TGTGCCACCAGAGGGGGGGAGACCCAGTACTTC.

This clonotype has only a few counts. The V call is TRBV3-1, the J call TRBJ1-4; D gene unclear. Trimming stripped 1 base from V and 4 bases from J, with 10 bases between. The CDR3 has 15 amino acids. Looked up from germline, CDR1 is LGHDT and CDR2 is YNNKEL (reference sequence). Here the CDR3 reads CASSQASRDNEKLFF. The CDR3 DNA reads as TGTGCCAGCAGCCAAGCTTCGAGAGATAATGAAAAACTGTTTTTT.

This clonotype was counted only a few times. The junction departs from germline at one end; a sequencing error may be responsible. V and J are TRBV6-6 and TRBJ1-2; possibly TRBD1 for D (6 bases). The CDR3 is made up of 14 amino acids. The V gene's germline CDR1 is MNHNY and CDR2 SVGAGI (reference sequence). The CDR3 loop reads CASSAGTNNYGYIF. DNA for the CDR3: TGTGCCAGCAGTGCCGGGACAAATAACTATGGCTACATCTTC.

This chain joins TRBV30 and TRBJ2-1, with 9 positions matching TRBD1. Germline-derived CDR1 and CDR2 are GTSNPN and SVGIG (reference sequence). The CDR3 runs to 14 residues. CDR3 region: CAWGQGQYYNEQFF. The CDR3 nucleotides are TGTGCTTGGGGACAGGGACAATACTACAATGAGCAGTTCTTC.

The rearrangement joins TRBV7-9 to TRBJ2-3; D is unclear. V lost 0 bases and J 4 bases, leaving 11 bases between the germline ends. Germline V gene data show CDR1 as SEHNR and CDR2 as FQNEAQ (reference sequence). The CDR3 contains 15 residues. The CDR3 region is CASSLAAASADTQYF. The CDR3 bases are TGTGCCAGCAGCTTAGCGGCAGCATCGGCAGATACGCAGTATTTT.

The rearrangement uses TRBV5-4 and TRBJ1-1; the D gene is possibly TRBD1 (6 bases). Germline V lookup: CDR1 SGHNT, CDR2 YYREEE (reference sequence). V was cut by 4 bases and J by 1 base, with 11 bases left in between. CDR3 length: 14 residues. This chain's CDR3 is CASSGQTGNTEAFF. For the CDR3, the DNA is TGTGCCAGCAGCGGACAGACTGGGAACACTGAAGCTTTCTTT.

The V and J genes are TRBV20-1 and TRBJ2-1; 8 positions match TRBD2. CDR3 length equals 16 residues. Per the germline V gene, CDR1 is DFQATT and CDR2 is SNEGSKA (reference sequence). Germline trimming cut 1 base from V and 0 bases from J; bases unmatched to any gene: 5. CDR3 sequence reads: CSARVPSGSSYNEQFF. CDR3 coding DNA: TGCAGTGCTAGAGTGCCAAGCGGGAGCTCCTACAATGAGCAGTTCTTC.

This clonotype was seen more than once but under ten times. The chain combines TRBV9 with TRBJ1-4; 9 bases align to TRBD1. Trimming took 2 bases from V and 8 from J; bases not matched to a gene: 7. Germline-derived CDR1 and CDR2 are SGDLS and YYNGEE. The CDR3 length is 15 residues. CDR3 bases: TGTGCCAGCAGCGTGGGACAGGGTAGGGGGGAAAAACTGTTTTTT. Translating gives CASSVGQGRGEKLFF.

This clonotype was counted ten times or more. This chain links TRBV12-3 or TRBV12-4 with TRBJ2-1, with a tentative D call TRBD1 (5 bases). The V end was cut by 1 base, the J end by 7 bases, with 11 bases between. The CDR3 sequence is 14 residues long. This CDR3 reads CASSLDPTGNEQFF. The DNA of the CDR3 is TGTGCCAGCAGTTTAGATCCAACAGGTAATGAGCAGTTCTTC.

J is TRBJ2-1 and V is TRBV6-6; 8 nucleotides line up with TRBD2. Germline loops: CDR1 MNHNY, CDR2 SVGAGI (reference sequence). J lost 6 bases, V lost 5 bases, and 12 bases had no gene match. This CDR3 is 16 amino acids long. CDR3 DNA sequence: TGTGCCAGCAGTATAAATAGCGGGACCCCCGGCAATGAGCAGTTCTTC. It codes for CASSINSGTPGNEQFF.

J is TRBJ1-4 and V is TRBV5-1; a possible D gene is TRBD1 (6 bases). Germline V gene sequence: CDR1 SGHRS, CDR2 YFSETQ. The CDR3 sequence is 16 residues long. Between the trimmed V and J ends, which lost 4 bases and 8 bases, there was a span of 21 bases. Here the CDR3 DNA reads TGCGCCAGCAGCCCTCAACCAGGGGAAGGAAAGGAAAAACTGTTTTTT. The encoded protein is CASSPQPGEGKEKLFF.

This clonotype has a handful of counts. The gene calls are TRBV13 and TRBJ2-1, with D perhaps TRBD1 or TRBD2 (5 bases each). TRBJ2-7 matches the DNA end more closely, so the J call is doubtful. Germline assignment: CDR1 PRHDT and CDR2 FYEKMQ (reference sequence). The CDR3 contains 14 residues. CDR3 region: CASSLGSGTREQYF. CDR3 nucleotide sequence: TGTGCCAGCAGCTTAGGGTCAGGGACGCGCGAGCAGTACTTC.

This clonotype was counted ten times or more. The chain has TRBV4-1 and TRBJ2-1, with 10 positions matching TRBD2. V lost 0 bases and J lost 6; bases outside the gene matches: 5. Germline values: CDR1 MGHRA, CDR2 YSYEKL. The CDR3 length is 16 residues. CDR3 bases: TGCGCCAGCAGCCAAGATTTAGCGGGAGGTTTCAATGAGCAGTTCTTC. Translation: CASSQDLAGGFNEQFF.

The chain has TRBV19 and TRBJ1-4, with D unresolved. CDR1 is LNHDA and CDR2 is SQIVND in the germline V gene (reference sequence). V was cut by 3 bases and J by 7 bases, with 18 bases left in between. The CDR3 sequence is 16 residues long. Written as DNA, the CDR3 is TGTGCCAGTAGTATGAATGGACGTGGGCCGGGTGAAAAACTGTTTTTT. This encodes CASSMNGRGPGEKLFF.

This clonotype has just a few counts. V and J are TRBV6-6 and TRBJ1-5, with 7 positions matching TRBD1. The CDR3 loop spans 13 amino acids. V trimming: 8 bases; J trimming: 3 bases; junction bases outside the gene matches: 4. The germline CDR1 and CDR2 sequences are MNHNY and SVGAGI (reference sequence). In DNA, the CDR3 is TGTGCCAGCTTCACAGGGGACAATCAGCCCCAGCATTTT. Translation: CASFTGDNQPQHF.

This clonotype was seen only a few times. This chain joins TRBV29-1 and TRBJ2-7; no firm D call. The CDR3 is made up of 13 amino acids. The ends were cut back, 4 bases at V and 6 bases at J, with 16 bases in the middle. Germline loops: CDR1 SQVTM, CDR2 ANQGSEA. This CDR3 is CSVGRPESGEQYF. For the CDR3, the DNA is TGCAGCGTTGGTAGGCCGGAGTCGGGCGAGCAGTACTTC.

This clonotype was recorded a few times. The chain has TRBV12-3 or TRBV12-4 and TRBJ2-1; D may be TRBD2 (6 bases). The CDR3 extends over 14 amino acids. V was shortened by 3 bases and J by 2 bases, with 8 bases between the two germline ends. CDR3 sequence: CASSFGGAYNEQFF. The CDR3 bases are TGTGCCAGCAGTTTCGGAGGGGCCTACAATGAGCAGTTCTTC.